The 25 T cell receptor beta chains below all came from one sample that was sequenced in a study of blood T cell repertoires in COVID-19. The method was immunoSEQ multiplex PCR; TCRdb's version includes in-frame clones alone and lacks a portion of them. The data hold hundreds of thousands of clones, with over 80% observed a single time. The material sequenced was PBMCs or T cells enriched from blood (not recorded which). The receptors stem from a woman younger than 30 who had recovered from COVID-19.

The V call is TRBV18, the J call TRBJ1-2, with TRBD1 matching over 7 bases. In germline, CDR1 is KGHSH, CDR2 LQKENI. CDR3 length equals 15 residues. After removal of 5 bases from V and 3 bases from J, the junction contained 9 bases not matched to a gene. CDR3 in amino acids: CASSGGTARHYGYTF. Written as DNA, the CDR3 is TGTGCCAGCTCAGGGGGGACAGCGCGTCACTATGGCTACACCTTC. Full variable domain (outside the CDR3, taken from reference TRBV18 and TRBJ1-2): NAGVMQNPRHLVRRRGQEARLRCSPMKGHSHVYWYRQLPEEGLKFMVYLQKENIIDESGMPKERFSAEFPKEGPSILRIQQVVRGDSAAYFCASSGGTARHYGYTFGSGTRLTVV.

The V gene is TRBV19, the J gene TRBJ2-6, with TRBD1 matching over 9 bases. Germline lookup yields CDR1 LNHDA and CDR2 SQIVND (reference sequence). The junction had 7 bases not matched to a gene; V was cut back by 7 bases and J by 0 bases. The CDR3 covers 17 residues. Here the CDR3 DNA reads TGTGCCAGTACCTCCACAGGGGGCTACTCTGGGGCCAACGTCCTGACTTTC. Translation gives CASTSTGGYSGANVLTF.

The gene calls are TRBV19 and TRBJ1-2; D is undetermined. The CDR3 spans 14 residues. With 3 bases removed from V and 4 bases from J, the gap between germline ends came to 12 bases. Germline values: CDR1 LNHDA, CDR2 SQIVND (reference sequence). Written as DNA, the CDR3 is TGTGCCAGTAGTATTCGTGTCAGGCCCTATGGCTACACCTTC. This gives the protein CASSIRVRPYGYTF.

This chain uses TRBV28 with TRBJ1-2, with a weak D call TRBD1 (6 bases). The CDR3 covers 13 residues. Trimming cost V 4 bases and J 4 bases, with 10 bases left between them. Germline CDR1 and CDR2: MDHEN and SYDVKM. The CDR3 DNA is TGTGCCAGCAGTTCTGCGGGGGCCTATGGCTACACCTTC. It yields the protein CASSSAGAYGYTF.

J is TRBJ2-7 and V is TRBV7-9; D is undetermined. The CDR3 length is 14 residues. V lost 1 base to trimming and J lost 9 bases, with 16 bases between them. Germline V gene data show CDR1 as SEHNR and CDR2 as FQNEAQ (reference sequence). This chain's CDR3 is CASSLVPTPFGQYF. Written as DNA, the CDR3 is TGTGCCAGCAGCTTAGTCCCTACGCCTTTCGGGCAGTACTTC.

This clone was observed a few times. This chain links TRBV9 with TRBJ2-7, with D possibly TRBD1 on 5 matching bases. Germline assignment: CDR1 SGDLS and CDR2 YYNGEE. Trimming left V 1 base short and J 6 bases short, with 8 bases between. The CDR3 spans 12 residues. The CDR3 region has the DNA TGTGCCAGCAGCGTATCCCAGGGCGAGCAGTACTTC. As protein: CASSVSQGEQYF.

This chain joins TRBV28 and TRBJ1-5, with a tentative D call TRBD1 (5 bases). CDR1 MDHEN and CDR2 SYDVKM come from the germline V gene. The CDR3 extends over 12 amino acids. The V end lost 10 bases, the J end lost 1 base, and 8 bases lay between the germline ends. This CDR3 is CAIQVSNQPQHF. CDR3 DNA: TGTGCCATACAGGTCAGCAATCAGCCCCAGCATTTT.

This chain connects TRBV2 to TRBJ2-2; TRBD2 aligns across 8 bases. The V and J ends lost 11 bases and 5 bases, in that order; junction bases with no gene match: 10. Looked up from germline, CDR1 is SNHLY and CDR2 is FYNNEI. There are 14 residues in the CDR3. The CDR3 protein is CALGGGDNTGELFF. CDR3 nucleotide sequence: TGTGCCCTCGGGGGGGGCGATAATACCGGGGAGCTGTTTTTT.

The chain carries TRBV2 and TRBJ1-2; possibly TRBD1 for D (5 bases). This CDR3 is built from 14 residues. The ends were cut back, 5 bases at V and 4 bases at J, with 14 bases in the middle. Germline values: CDR1 SNHLY, CDR2 FYNNEI. The CDR3 protein is CASSLATAFYGYTF. The CDR3 DNA sequence: TGTGCCAGCAGTCTTGCGACAGCTTTCTATGGCTACACCTTC. Looking up the rest from reference TRBV2 and TRBJ1-2 gives the full variable domain: EPEVTQTPSHQVTQMGQEVILRCVPISNHLYFYWYRQILGQKVEFLVSFYNNEISEKSEIFDDQFSVERPDGSNFTLKIRSTKLEDSAMYFCASSLATAFYGYTFGSGTRLTVV.

The gene calls are TRBV27 and TRBJ1-1; TRBD1 aligns across 11 bases. Germline CDR1 is MNHEY and CDR2 is SMNVEV (reference sequence). V trimming: 6 bases; J trimming: 4 bases; junction bases outside the gene matches: 7. This CDR3 comprises 15 residues. The CDR3 nucleotides are TGTGCCAGCAGAACGGGGACAGGGGGTTTCACTGAAGCTTTCTTT. Encoded protein: CASRTGTGGFTEAFF.

The V call is TRBV18, the J call TRBJ1-4, with unresolved D. The CDR3 is 15 amino acids. The germline gives CDR1 KGHSH, CDR2 LQKENI. Trimming cost V 0 bases and J 5 bases, with 10 bases left between them. The CDR3 sequence is CASSPPLEINEKLFF. The CDR3 nucleotides are TGTGCCAGCTCACCACCGCTGGAGATCAATGAAAAACTGTTTTTT.

The chain employs TRBV4-2 and TRBJ2-7; TRBD2 matches 9 bases. The CDR3 consists of 19 residues. The J segment lost 4 bases and the V segment lost 1 base, leaving 17 bases of the junction unmatched. The V gene's germline CDR1 is LGHNA and CDR2 YNFKEQ. The CDR3 coding sequence is TGTGCCAGCAGCCAAGGGATTAGCGTCCTAGCGGGAACTAGGTACGAGCAGTACTTC. This gives the protein CASSQGISVLAGTRYEQYF.

The chain carries TRBV7-9 and TRBJ1-6; no reliable D call. Trimming left V 2 bases short and J 11 bases short, with 7 bases between. The CDR3 runs to 12 residues. Germline V gives CDR1 SEHNR, CDR2 FQNEAQ (reference sequence). CDR3 region: CASSLSRTPLHF. CDR3 DNA sequence: TGTGCCAGCAGCTTATCCAGGACACCCCTCCACTTT. The whole variable domain, remainder taken from reference TRBV7-9 and TRBJ1-6, is DTGVSQNPRHKITKRGQNVTFRCDPISEHNRLYWYRQTLGQGPEFLTYFQNEAQLEKSRLLSDRFSAERPKGSFSTLEIQRTEQGDSAMYLCASSLSRTPLHFGNGTRLTVT.

This clone was observed a few times. The chain combines TRBV14 with TRBJ2-3; 7 bases are shared with TRBD2. The germline V gene encodes CDR1 SGHDN and CDR2 FVKESK. The junction had 10 bases not matched to a gene; V was cut back by 0 bases and J by 7 bases. The CDR3 covers 16 residues. CDR3 loop: CASSQERGGSRNTQYF. CDR3 nucleotide sequence: TGTGCCAGCAGCCAAGAGAGAGGCGGGAGTCGGAATACGCAGTATTTT.

The chain combines TRBV5-1 with TRBJ1-4; 10 bases fit TRBD1. Trimming cost V 4 bases and J 7 bases; bases outside gene matches: 7. The CDR3 covers 15 residues. CDR1 is SGHRS and CDR2 is YFSETQ in the germline V gene. The CDR3 DNA reads as TGCGCCAGCAGCCCTAGGACAGGGGGACTTGAAAAACTGTTTTTT. Protein product: CASSPRTGGLEKLFF.

The genes are TRBV4-2 and TRBJ2-6, with D tentatively TRBD1 (5 bases). Germline V gene lookup returns CDR1 LGHNA and CDR2 YNFKEQ. Between the trimmed V and J ends, which lost 3 bases and 2 bases, there was a span of 8 bases. The CDR3 has 15 residues. In nucleotides, the CDR3 is TGTGCCAGCAGCCAGACAGTGGCTGGGGCCAACGTCCTGACTTTC. This translates into CASSQTVAGANVLTF.

The V call is TRBV6-1, the J call TRBJ1-5; 7 bases are shared with TRBD1. The germline V gene encodes CDR1 MNHNS and CDR2 SASEGT. The CDR3 extends over 16 amino acids. With V trimmed by 4 bases and J by 0 bases, 6 bases remained unmatched. The CDR3 coding sequence is TGTGCCAGCAGTGGTGGGACAGCCGTTAGCAATCAGCCCCAGCATTTT. This translates into CASSGGTAVSNQPQHF.

The chain uses TRBV19 and TRBJ1-4; D is uncertain. This CDR3 spans 13 amino acids. Trimming shortened V by 9 bases and J by 8 bases, and 16 bases separated the two germline ends. Looked up from germline, CDR1 is LNHDA and CDR2 is SQIVND (reference sequence). CDR3 nucleotide sequence: TGTGCCAGCTTTTCCCCCCCTCCGGAAAAACTGTTTTTT. Its translation: CASFSPPPEKLFF.

The chain carries TRBV5-1 and TRBJ2-7; 10 bases map to TRBD1. V shed 4 bases, J shed 6 bases, and the junction held 7 bases outside the gene matches. The CDR3 totals 14 residues. The V gene's germline CDR1 is SGHRS and CDR2 YFSETQ. The CDR3 DNA sequence: TGCGCCAGCAGCCCCGGGACAGGGGTAAGCGAGCAGTACTTC. Its protein is CASSPGTGVSEQYF.

The rearrangement links TRBV11-2 to TRBJ1-1; D remains unclear. Trimming cost V 4 bases and J 2 bases, with 11 bases left between them. The CDR3 consists of 14 residues. Germline V gene data show CDR1 as SGHAT and CDR2 as FQNNGV. In nucleotides, the CDR3 is TGTGCCAGCAGCTCGGTCGGGAGAAACACTGAAGCTTTCTTT. Amino acids: CASSSVGRNTEAFF.

The CDR3 is CASSPRQSTDTQYF. CDR3 coding DNA: TGTGCCAGCAGCCCACGACAGAGCACAGATACGCAGTATTTT. This chain joins TRBV7-9 and TRBJ2-3, with D possibly matching TRBD1 (5 bases). Trimming stripped 5 bases from V and 0 bases from J, with 9 bases between. The length of the CDR3 is 14 residues. Germline lookup yields CDR1 SEHNR and CDR2 FQNEAQ (reference sequence).

The chain has TRBV3-1 (or the pseudogene TRBV3-2) and TRBJ2-7; a possible D gene is TRBD2 (5 bases). Trimming removed 3 bases from V and 4 bases from J, with 7 bases in between. Germline CDR1 and CDR2: LGHDT and YNNKEL (reference sequence). The CDR3 extends over 12 amino acids. CDR3 protein: CASSHGIYEQYF. The CDR3 coding sequence is TGTGCCAGCAGCCACGGGATTTACGAGCAGTACTTC.

The V and J genes are TRBV5-6 and TRBJ1-2; 9 nucleotides match TRBD1. CDR1 SGHDT and CDR2 YYEEEE come from the germline V gene. The trim removed 4 bases at V and 7 bases at J, leaving 11 bases unmatched. This CDR3 is 15 amino acids long. The CDR3, as DNA: TGTGCCAGCAGCGAGGGGACAGGGAGGGTCCGTGGCTACACCTTC. Translation: CASSEGTGRVRGYTF.

The J gene is TRBJ2-1, the V gene TRBV7-6; 8 bases map to TRBD2. Germline assignment: CDR1 SGHVS and CDR2 FNYEAQ. This CDR3 comprises 17 residues. V shed 1 base and J 0 bases; nucleotides not matched to a gene: 5. This CDR3 reads CASSLEPSGGSYNEQFF. CDR3 bases: TGTGCCAGCAGCTTAGAGCCCAGCGGGGGCTCCTACAATGAGCAGTTCTTC.

The V gene is TRBV11-2, the J gene TRBJ1-3; D is undetermined. Trimming took off 3 bases at V and 0 bases at J, with 12 bases between the two ends. The CDR3 has 16 residues. In germline, CDR1 is SGHAT, CDR2 FQNNGV. The CDR3 reads CASSFSQVFSGNTIYF. The CDR3 DNA is TGTGCCAGCAGCTTTTCCCAGGTTTTCTCTGGAAACACCATATATTTT. The variable domain in full, with the rest retrieved from reference TRBV11-2 and TRBJ1-3, is EAGVAQSPRYKIIEKRQSVAFWCNPISGHATLYWYQQILGQGPKLLIQFQNNGVVDDSQLPKDRFSAERLKGVDSTLKIQPAKLEDSAVYLCASSFSQVFSGNTIYFGEGSWLTVV.